The entry that follows covers one T cell receptor beta chain sequence. Only a few counts were recorded for this clone. The specificity of this receptor is unknown. No per-base quality is available; no much larger clone lies one base away. Library preparation was by the immunoSEQ multiplex PCR assay. The immuneACCESS repertoire file appears here via TCRdb, limited to in-frame rearrangements. These files lack a portion of the clones; in checked studies, under half of the deficit traces to unresolved V genes, and the cause of the others is not known. The sample table lists 53,000 or so clones, 87% of them with a count of one. The ten largest clones take up more than 12% of the sample. This sample stems from a study of control samples from healthy donors and cancer patients (TCRdb year 2020). CDR1 and CDR2, looked up from the germline V gene (reference sequence), are LGHDT and YNNKEL. At the junction V is shortened by 2 bases and J by 5 bases, with 13 bases in between. Including the terminal cysteine and phenylalanine, the CDR3 comprises 15 residues. Just the 45-base CDR3 DNA is kept, in frame starting at base 1.

The chain employs TRBV3-1 (or the pseudogene TRBV3-2) and TRBJ1-5; matching of 6 bases hints at TRBD1 as the D gene. This sequence was found in a man aged 60-69 years with head and neck cancer. Specimen: PBMCs. The DNA sequence reads TGTGCCAGCAGCCAAAACCGGGACACTTATCAGCCCCAGCATTTT. Its protein product is CASSQNRDTYQPQHF.